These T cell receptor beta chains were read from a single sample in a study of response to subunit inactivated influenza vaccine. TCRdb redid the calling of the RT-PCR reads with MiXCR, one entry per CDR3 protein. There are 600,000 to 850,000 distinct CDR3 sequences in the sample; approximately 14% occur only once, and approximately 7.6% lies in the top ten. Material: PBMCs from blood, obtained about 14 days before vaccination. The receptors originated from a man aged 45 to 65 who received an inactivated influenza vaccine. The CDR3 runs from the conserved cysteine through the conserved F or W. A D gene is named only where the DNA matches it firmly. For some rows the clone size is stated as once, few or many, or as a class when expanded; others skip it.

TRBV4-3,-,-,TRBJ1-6,TGCGCCAGCAGCCAAGATCCTACAGGGCCCTATTCACCCCTCCACTTT,CASSQDPTGPYSPLHF
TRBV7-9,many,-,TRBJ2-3,TGTGCCAGCAGCTTAGCGCTAGCTAGCACAGATACGCAGTATTTT,CASSLALASTDTQYF
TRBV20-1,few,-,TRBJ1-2,TGCAGTGCTAGTGACCAGGGCTACTATGGCTACACCTTC,CSASDQGYYGYTF
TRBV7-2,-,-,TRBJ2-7,TGTGCCAGCAGCCCTAGACAGGTCTACGAGCAGTACTTC,CASSPRQVYEQYF
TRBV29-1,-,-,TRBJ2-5,TGCAGCGTTCTCAGGAGAGGCTCGGAGACCCAGTACTTC,CSVLRRGSETQYF
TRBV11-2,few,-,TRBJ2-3,TGTGCCAGCAGCTTAGTGGGGGGTTTAGGATTTGTCACAGATACGCAGTATTTT,CASSLVGGLGFVTDTQYF
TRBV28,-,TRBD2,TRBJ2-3,TGTGCCAGCAGTCCTTTTGGAGCGGGAGGCCCTAACCCTTACACAGATACGCAGTATTTT,CASSPFGAGGPNPYTDTQYF
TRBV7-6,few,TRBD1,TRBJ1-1,TGTGCCAGCAGCCAGGGGGGGGCGCGTAGCACTGAAGCTTTCTTT,CASSQGGARSTEAFF
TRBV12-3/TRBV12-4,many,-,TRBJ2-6,TGTGCCAGCAGTTTAGGGGGGGCCCTCTCTGGGGCCAACGTCCTGACTTTC,CASSLGGALSGANVLTF
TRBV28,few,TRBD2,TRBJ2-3,TGTGCCACCCAGACTAGCGGGACCCGCACAGATACGCAGTATTTT,CATQTSGTRTDTQYF
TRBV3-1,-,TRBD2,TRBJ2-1,TGTGCCAGCAGCCAAGGACTAGCGGAGTACAATGAGCAGTTCTTC,CASSQGLAEYNEQFF
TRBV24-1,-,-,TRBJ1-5,TGTGCCACCAGTGATTTCAGGAAGGATCAGCCCCAGCATTTT,CATSDFRKDQPQHF